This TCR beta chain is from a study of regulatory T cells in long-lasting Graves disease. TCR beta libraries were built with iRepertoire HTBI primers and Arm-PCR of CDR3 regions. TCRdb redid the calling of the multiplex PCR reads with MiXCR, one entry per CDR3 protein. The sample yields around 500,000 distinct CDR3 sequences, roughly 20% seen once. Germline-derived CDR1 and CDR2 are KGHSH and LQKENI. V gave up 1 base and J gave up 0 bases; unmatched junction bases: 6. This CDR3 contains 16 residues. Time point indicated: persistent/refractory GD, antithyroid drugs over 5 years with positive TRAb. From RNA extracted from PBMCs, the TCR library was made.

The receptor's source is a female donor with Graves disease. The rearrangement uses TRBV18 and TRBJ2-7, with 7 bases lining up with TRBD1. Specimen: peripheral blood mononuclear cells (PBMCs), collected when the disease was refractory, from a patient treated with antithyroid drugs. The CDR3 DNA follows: TGTGCCAGCTCACCACTAATGACAGGGACCTCCTACGAGCAGTACTTC. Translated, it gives CASSPLMTGTSYEQYF.